This passage covers 3 T cell receptor beta chains from one sample sequenced in a study of blood T cell repertoires in COVID-19. Method: immunoSEQ multiplex PCR; TCRdb's copy keeps in-frame clones and lacks some. This sample has 75,000 to 90,000 clones, with 91% found just once. The sample consisted of peripheral blood. Receptors originate from a woman aged 50 to 60 in a cohort sampled during active COVID-19.

The V gene is TRBV12-3 or TRBV12-4, the J gene TRBJ2-3; D not resolved. The CDR3 is made up of 11 amino acids. Trimming cost V 3 bases and J 6 bases, with 4 bases left between them. CDR3 sequence (DNA): TGTGCCAGCAGTTTCGGGGATACGCAGTATTTT. Protein: CASSFGDTQYF.

The chain joins TRBV5-1 to TRBJ2-5; 10 nucleotides line up with TRBD2. After removal of 7 bases from V and 5 bases from J, the junction contained 5 bases not matched to a gene. Germline CDR1 and CDR2: SGHRS and YFSETQ. This CDR3 contains 13 residues. The CDR3 coding sequence is TGCGCCAGCTCTAGCGGGAGATCGGAGACCCAGTACTTC. Translated: CASSSGRSETQYF.

This clone was seen only once. This chain connects TRBV2 to TRBJ2-3; perhaps TRBD2 as D (6 bases). CDR1 and CDR2 from the germline V gene are SNHLY and FYNNEI. V was shortened by 3 bases and J by 8 bases, with 9 bases between the two germline ends. The CDR3 runs 12 residues. The CDR3 DNA reads TGTGCCAGCAGTGATGGGCGGGGTACGCAGTATTTT. This encodes CASSDGRGTQYF. Looking up the rest from reference TRBV2 and TRBJ2-3 gives the full variable domain: EPEVTQTPSHQVTQMGQEVILRCVPISNHLYFYWYRQILGQKVEFLVSFYNNEISEKSEIFDDQFSVERPDGSNFTLKIRSTKLEDSAMYFCASSDGRGTQYFGPGTRLTVL.